A selection of T cell receptor beta chains follows, all from one sample in a study of metastatic and nonmetastatic thyroid tumors. TCRdb recomputed clones from the PCR reads via MiXCR. The table shows fewer than 40,000 clones, with roughly 45% occurring only once. Source material: tumor tissue. These receptors all come from a male donor with papillary thyroid cancer or a benign thyroid nodule (not recorded which). Some clones in this sample may be carry-over from other donors' samples. Each CDR3 is given with its conserved first and last residue.

j_gene | v_gene | CDR3aa
TRBJ1-3 | TRBV5-1 | CASSLAGTGNTIYF
TRBJ2-7 | TRBV29-1 | CSVELPGVIHEQYF
TRBJ1-2 | TRBV10-2 | CASGGQEAYGYTF
TRBJ2-3 | TRBV23-1 | CASSRGLAGGGGRFVTQYF
TRBJ2-7 | TRBV4-1 | CASSQGDSVSYEQYF
TRBJ2-1 | TRBV20-1 | CSARSGSGRRSRAYNEQFF
TRBJ1-2 | TRBV19 | CASSVTGTGGADGYTF
TRBJ1-1 | TRBV29-1 | CSVGGDRGRGSTEAFF
TRBJ2-6 | TRBV20-1 | CSARVSGANVLTF
TRBJ2-7 | TRBV20-1 | CSARDMALEVKEQYF
TRBJ2-2 | TRBV30 | CAWSGGGVETGELFF